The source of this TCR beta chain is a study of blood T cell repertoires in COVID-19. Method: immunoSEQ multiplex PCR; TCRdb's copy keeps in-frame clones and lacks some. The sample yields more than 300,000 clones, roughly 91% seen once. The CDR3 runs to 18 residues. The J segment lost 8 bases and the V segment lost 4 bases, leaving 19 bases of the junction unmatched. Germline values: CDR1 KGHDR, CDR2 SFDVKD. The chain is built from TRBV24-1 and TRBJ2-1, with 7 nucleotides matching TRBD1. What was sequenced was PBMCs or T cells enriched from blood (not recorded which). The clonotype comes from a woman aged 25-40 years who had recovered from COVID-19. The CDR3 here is CATSDPKGQNVPQDEQFF. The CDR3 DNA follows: TGTGCCACCAGTGACCCAAAGGGACAGAATGTTCCTCAGGATGAGCAGTTCTTC.